This T cell receptor beta chain was sequenced for a study of cytomegalovirus exposure and HLA in healthy donors. Points from the study as a whole: When analyzed later, a missense DCLRE1C variant was found to be linked to TCR beta V- and J-gene trimming. The study listed under 200 cytomegalovirus-associated TCR beta chains.

PCR was performed using 60 Vbeta and 13 Jbeta primers. The table came from immunoSEQ multiplex PCR; TCRdb's copy has only in-frame clones and leaves some out. Counted here are 150,000 to 200,000 clones, roughly 77% occurring once; the ten biggest clones make up more than 1.5%. The sample holds a few counts of this clone. The antigen is unknown. CDR1 MNHEY and CDR2 SMNVEV come from the germline V gene (reference sequence). Trimming pared 6 bases from V and 5 bases from J, leaving 11 bases between. The CDR3 spans 13 residues. The chain joins TRBV27 to TRBJ2-1, with D maybe TRBD1 (6 bases). Sequencing input: PBMCs. The receptor's source is a woman aged 45-60 years in good health and CMV-seronegative. The CDR3 loop is CASRRQVNNEQFF. The CDR3 region has the DNA TGTGCCAGCAGGAGACAGGTGAACAATGAGCAGTTCTTC.